The entry below describes one TCR beta chain. As yet, its antigen is unknown. Per germline, CDR1 WSHSY and CDR2 SAAADI. This CDR3 contains 10 residues. Trimming removed 8 bases at V and 8 bases at J, with 8 bases between. Each subset's genomic DNA was split evenly across several immunoSEQ plates. The assay was immunoSEQ multiplex PCR, and TCRdb's table has in-frame clones only and misses some. Of about 110,000 clones in the sample, about 71% were seen once. The data are from a study of shared clonotypes between healthy human individuals. Findings and caveats of the study: Clonotypes not shared had lower generation probabilities than those common to all four donors.

Sequencing input: memory CD8+ T cells sorted from blood. The subset here: CD45RO+ cells pooled with CCR7-negative TemRA cells. The V call is TRBV10-2, the J call TRBJ2-3; D is unresolved. This clonotype originated in a woman aged 25 to 39 in good health. This CDR3 is CASSAGTQYF. CDR3 DNA sequence: TGCGCCAGCTCGGCCGGTACGCAGTATTTT.